These 28 T cell receptor beta chains originate from one sample sequenced in a study of cytomegalovirus exposure and HLA in healthy donors. This PCR relied on a set of 60 Vbeta primers and 13 Jbeta primers. TCRdb's copy holds only in-frame clones and misses some; the assay was immunoSEQ multiplex PCR. The sample consists of under 200,000 clones, roughly 76% of them appearing once. Sequenced input: PBMCs. Receptor source: a human donor in good health.

V usage is TRBV7-2 and J usage is TRBJ2-1, with a possible D match to TRBD2 (5 bases). CDR3 length: 14 residues. Trimming removed 5 bases at V and 8 bases at J, with 16 bases between. CDR1 is SGHTA, CDR2 FQGNSA, per germline. CDR3 in DNA: TGTGCCAGCAGCCCCCGGGAAGGCCGCCATGAGCAGTTCTTC. It yields the protein CASSPREGRHEQFF.

This chain uses TRBV7-6 with TRBJ1-3, with D maybe TRBD1 (6 bases). Germline values: CDR1 SGHVS, CDR2 FNYEAQ. The V end was cut by 2 bases, the J end by 4 bases, with 21 bases between. This CDR3 region has 18 residues. CDR3 sequence: CASSLLRRPDSPGNTIYF. The CDR3 DNA is TGTGCCAGCAGCTTATTGAGACGCCCGGACAGTCCCGGAAACACCATATATTTT.

In nucleotides, the CDR3 is TGTGCCAGCAGTTTGTCCGTCGACTCCGAGTTCTTC. Amino acid sequence: CASSLSVDSEFF. This chain connects TRBV28 to TRBJ2-1; D call uncertain. V lost 3 bases to trimming and J lost 14 bases, with 14 bases between them. Germline CDR1 is MDHEN and CDR2 is SYDVKM. The CDR3 totals 12 residues.

The chain is built from TRBV7-2 and TRBJ2-5, with D perhaps matching TRBD1 (6 bases). Trimming shortened V by 2 bases and J by 5 bases, and 9 bases separated the two germline ends. The CDR3 sequence is 13 residues long. Germline V gene lookup returns CDR1 SGHTA and CDR2 FQGNSA. The CDR3 spells CASSLRGQETQYF. The DNA for the CDR3 is TGTGCCAGCAGCTTAAGAGGACAGGAGACCCAGTACTTC.

The rearrangement links TRBV2 to TRBJ2-5, with D hard to call. Trimming shortened V by 8 bases and J by 0 bases, and 13 bases separated the two germline ends. The V gene's germline CDR1 is SNHLY and CDR2 FYNNEI. CDR3 length equals 14 residues. The CDR3, as DNA: TGTGCCAGCTTCACATCACCGTACCAAGAGACCCAGTACTTC. It specifies CASFTSPYQETQYF.

The J gene is TRBJ2-7, the V gene TRBV29-1, with D possibly TRBD1 on 5 matching bases. CDR3 length: 9 amino acids. V dropped 5 bases and J dropped 10 bases, with 9 bases sitting between them. Germline V gene lookup returns CDR1 SQVTM and CDR2 ANQGSEA. For the CDR3, the DNA is TGCAGCGTTAGGGGCGGCCAGTACTTC. Its translation: CSVRGGQYF.

The CDR3: CATRTLTDTQYF. The CDR3 region has the DNA TGTGCAACCCGGACTTTAACAGATACGCAGTATTTT. The chain recombines TRBV7-2 with TRBJ2-3; maybe TRBD2 (5 bases). This CDR3 comprises 12 residues. Germline V gene data show CDR1 as SGHTA and CDR2 as FQGNSA.

The table lists this clone with a few counts. This chain links TRBV9 with TRBJ2-3; 7 bases map to TRBD2. V shed 0 bases and J 0 bases; nucleotides not matched to a gene: 19. Germline values: CDR1 SGDLS, CDR2 YYNGEE. The CDR3 has 21 amino acids. The CDR3 sequence is CASSVVQDSPRSGYSTDTQYF. DNA for the CDR3: TGTGCCAGCAGCGTAGTCCAAGACTCCCCCCGTAGCGGGTATAGCACAGATACGCAGTATTTT.

The V call is TRBV7-9, the J call TRBJ1-6, with 9 bases aligning to TRBD1. This CDR3 is 13 amino acids long. Germline V gene data show CDR1 as SEHNR and CDR2 as FQNEAQ (reference sequence). J was trimmed by 8 bases and V by 5 bases; bases with no gene match: 1. CDR3 bases: TGTGCCAGCAGCGGGACAGGGCATTCACCCCTCCACTTT. Amino acid sequence: CASSGTGHSPLHF.

This clone was detected only once. The rearrangement uses TRBV5-1 and TRBJ1-4, with D maybe TRBD1 (5 bases). The CDR3 totals 16 residues. From germline, CDR1 is SGHRS and CDR2 YFSETQ. Trimming shortened V by 1 base and J by 4 bases, and 14 bases separated the two germline ends. CDR3 protein: CASSLIPDRLNEKLFF. CDR3 sequence (DNA): TGCGCCAGCAGCTTGATACCCGACAGACTTAATGAAAAACTGTTTTTT. Drawing the rest from reference TRBV5-1 and TRBJ1-4, the complete variable domain is KAGVTQTPRYLIKTRGQQVTLSCSPISGHRSVSWYQQTPGQGLQFLFEYFSETQRNKGNFPGRFSGRQFSNSRSEMNVSTLELGDSALYLCASSLIPDRLNEKLFFGSGTQLSVL.

This rearrangement joins TRBV5-4 to TRBJ1-2; D may be TRBD1 (5 bases). The CDR3 runs 13 residues. Germline CDR1 is SGHNT and CDR2 is YYREEE (reference sequence). The V end lost 4 bases, the J end lost 4 bases, and 11 bases lay between the germline ends. The CDR3 DNA is TGTGCCAGCAGCGGGGGAGGTGTCTATGGCTACACCTTC. Translation gives CASSGGGVYGYTF.

This clone was recorded a few times. The V gene is TRBV13, the J gene TRBJ1-4, with a tentative D call TRBD1 (5 bases). The CDR3 loop spans 15 amino acids. The germline V gene encodes CDR1 PRHDT and CDR2 FYEKMQ (reference sequence). Trimming took off 5 bases at V and 8 bases at J, with 18 bases between the two ends. The CDR3 DNA reads as TGTGCCAGCAGCCTGACTCAGGGTCGCGAGGAAAAACTGTTTTTT. Translating it yields CASSLTQGREEKLFF.

V and J are TRBV27 and TRBJ1-1, with a possible D match to TRBD1 (5 bases). This CDR3 is built from 15 residues. Germline CDR1 is MNHEY and CDR2 is SMNVEV (reference sequence). Trimming left V 3 bases short and J 1 base short, with 12 bases between. CDR3 loop: CASSLGAGPNTEAFF. CDR3 nucleotide sequence: TGTGCCAGCAGTTTGGGTGCAGGGCCGAACACTGAAGCTTTCTTT.

The chain has TRBV5-5 and TRBJ1-2, with 7 positions matching TRBD1. CDR3 size: 13 residues. Germline V gives CDR1 SGHKS, CDR2 YYEKEE (reference sequence). The V gene end was trimmed by 2 bases and the J gene end by 8 bases; junction bases not matched to a gene: 6. CDR3 in DNA: TGTGCCAGCAGCTTACGACAGGGTGAGGGCTACACCTTC. Protein: CASSLRQGEGYTF.

This sequence joins TRBV9 and TRBJ2-1; 11 bases are shared with TRBD2. This CDR3 is built from 16 residues. The germline V gene has CDR1 SGDLS and CDR2 YYNGEE. V gave up 0 bases and J gave up 8 bases; unmatched junction bases: 7. In DNA form, the CDR3 reads TGTGCCAGCAGCGTAGATCCTCTAGCGGGGGGACATGAGCAGTTCTTC. Translation: CASSVDPLAGGHEQFF.

The CDR3 bases are TGTGCCAGTAGAGGGAGGGACAGGGGGCACAGCGAGCAGTACTTC. It codes for CASRGRDRGHSEQYF. The chain uses TRBV19 and TRBJ2-7, with 12 bases lining up with TRBD1. V shed 6 bases, J shed 6 bases, and the junction held 9 bases outside the gene matches. This CDR3 region has 15 residues. Germline CDR1 LNHDA, CDR2 SQIVND (reference sequence).

In this sample, this clone turned up a few times. J is TRBJ2-5 and V is TRBV6-5; D gene uncertain. Trimming took 2 bases from V and 4 from J, leaving 2 bases between them. Germline loops: CDR1 MNHEY, CDR2 SVGAGI. The CDR3 consists of 11 residues. The CDR3 nucleotides read TGTGCCAGCAGTTACCGAGAGACCCAGTACTTC. It is translated as CASSYRETQYF.

V usage is TRBV5-1 and J usage is TRBJ1-2, with D possibly being TRBD1 (5 bases). Trimming stripped 4 bases from V and 8 bases from J, with 18 bases between. This CDR3 is 14 amino acids long. Germline CDR1 and CDR2: SGHRS and YFSETQ. The CDR3 is CASSQQDTAVGYTF. CDR3 sequence (DNA): TGCGCCAGCAGCCAACAGGACACGGCGGTGGGCTACACCTTC.

The chain couples TRBV12-5 to TRBJ2-3, with 9 bases matching TRBD2. V was clipped by 4 bases and J by 1 base; unmatched bases: 12. Per the germline V gene, CDR1 is LGHNT and CDR2 is FRNRAP. The CDR3 runs 18 residues. The CDR3 bases are TGTGCTAGTGGTTCGCCCCCGGGGAGCGGGGGGCGCACAGATACGCAGTATTTT. It specifies CASGSPPGSGGRTDTQYF. Complete variable domain (other parts from reference TRBV12-5 and TRBJ2-3): DARVTQTPRHKVTEMGQEVTMRCQPILGHNTVFWYRQTMMQGLELLAYFRNRAPLDDSGMPKDRFSAEMPDATLATLKIQPSEPRDSAVYFCASGSPPGSGGRTDTQYFGPGTRLTVL.

V and J are TRBV27 and TRBJ2-7, with D unclear. CDR3 size: 14 residues. Trimming pared 2 bases from V and 2 bases from J, leaving 10 bases between. Germline loops: CDR1 MNHEY, CDR2 SMNVEV (reference sequence). The CDR3: CASSLGGPTYEQYF. CDR3 coding DNA: TGTGCCAGCAGTTTAGGTGGGCCGACCTACGAGCAGTACTTC.

This chain links TRBV7-8 with TRBJ2-7; D is undetermined. Germline V gives CDR1 SGHVS, CDR2 FQNEAQ. V lost 5 bases, J lost 3 bases, and 8 bases lay in between. The CDR3 has 12 amino acids. The CDR3 region has the DNA TGTGCCAGCAGCCCATCACACTACGAGCAGTACTTC. Translating gives CASSPSHYEQYF.

This rearrangement joins TRBV9 to TRBJ1-2; D unresolved. From germline, CDR1 is SGDLS and CDR2 YYNGEE. V was cut by 1 base and J by 5 bases, with 12 bases left in between. This CDR3 has 14 amino acids. DNA for the CDR3: TGTGCCAGCAGCGTACGACCGGAGCTGTATGGCTACACCTTC. This translates into CASSVRPELYGYTF.

This chain joins TRBV19 and TRBJ2-3, with 8 bases that match TRBD1. The CDR3 is 15 amino acids. Germline values: CDR1 LNHDA, CDR2 SQIVND (reference sequence). The junction had 6 bases not matched to a gene; V was cut back by 5 bases and J by 2 bases. The CDR3 nucleotides read TGTGCCAGTAGTCGACAGGGGCGCTTCACAGATACGCAGTATTTT. Its protein product is CASSRQGRFTDTQYF.

The chain is built from TRBV10-3 and TRBJ2-7, with D perhaps TRBD2 (6 bases). The V gene lost 4 bases and the J gene lost 7 bases, with 11 bases spanning the gap. CDR3 length: 12 amino acids. Germline loops: CDR1 ENHRY, CDR2 SYGVKD. CDR3 residues: CAISGGEAEQYF. CDR3 nucleotides: TGTGCCATCAGTGGGGGGGAAGCGGAGCAGTACTTC.

V and J are TRBV27 and TRBJ2-2; 9 nucleotides match TRBD1. In germline, CDR1 is MNHEY, CDR2 SMNVEV (reference sequence). This CDR3 is 16 amino acids long. Trimming cost V 5 bases and J 4 bases; bases outside gene matches: 8. Here the CDR3 reads CASSLLRQGVTGELFF. The CDR3 DNA follows: TGTGCCAGCAGTCTCCTGCGACAGGGGGTCACCGGGGAGCTGTTTTTT.

The table lists this clone with a few counts. This chain links TRBV7-7 with TRBJ1-3, with 9 bases that match TRBD1. Germline assignment: CDR1 SSHAT and CDR2 FNYEAQ (reference sequence). The CDR3 length is 17 residues. V was clipped by 5 bases and J by 2 bases; unmatched bases: 10. The CDR3 coding sequence is TGTGCCAGCAGCCCGGTTCTCGGGACAGGGCCTGGAAACACCATATATTTT. Its protein product is CASSPVLGTGPGNTIYF.

The chain uses TRBV7-8 and TRBJ2-3; 8 nucleotides match TRBD2. This CDR3 region has 15 residues. With 5 bases clipped from V and 4 bases from J, the junction kept 8 bases outside the gene matches. In germline, CDR1 is SGHVS, CDR2 FQNEAQ. The CDR3 here is CASSPAGGQADTQYF. CDR3 bases: TGTGCCAGCAGCCCCGCGGGGGGCCAAGCAGATACGCAGTATTTT.

This chain connects TRBV5-1 to TRBJ2-3, with 16 bases fitting TRBD2. The CDR3 length is 17 residues. CDR1 and CDR2 from the germline V gene are SGHRS and YFSETQ. V lost 4 bases to trimming and J lost 5 bases; unmatched junction nucleotides: 7. The CDR3 DNA is TGCGCCAGCAGCCCCGGGACTAGCGGGGGGGTTGGAGATACGCAGTATTTT. Protein sequence: CASSPGTSGGVGDTQYF. Supplemented by reference TRBV5-1 and TRBJ2-3, the full variable domain reads KAGVTQTPRYLIKTRGQQVTLSCSPISGHRSVSWYQQTPGQGLQFLFEYFSETQRNKGNFPGRFSGRQFSNSRSEMNVSTLELGDSALYLCASSPGTSGGVGDTQYFGPGTRLTVL.